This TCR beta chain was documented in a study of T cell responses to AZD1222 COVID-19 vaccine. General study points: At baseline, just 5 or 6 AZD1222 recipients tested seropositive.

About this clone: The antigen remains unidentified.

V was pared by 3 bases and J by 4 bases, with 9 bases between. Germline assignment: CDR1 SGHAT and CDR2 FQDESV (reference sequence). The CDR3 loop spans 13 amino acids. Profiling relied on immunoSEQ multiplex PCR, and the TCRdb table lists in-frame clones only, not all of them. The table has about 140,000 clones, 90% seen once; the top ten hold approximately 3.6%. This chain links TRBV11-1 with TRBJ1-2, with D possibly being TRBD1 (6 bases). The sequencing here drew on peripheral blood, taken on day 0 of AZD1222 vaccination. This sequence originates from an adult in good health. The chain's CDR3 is CASSFPQGYGYTF. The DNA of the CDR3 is TGTGCCAGCAGCTTCCCACAGGGCTATGGCTACACCTTC.